The text below deals with one T cell receptor beta chain. The data were obtained in a study of cytomegalovirus exposure and HLA in healthy donors. The PCR was carried out with 60 Vbeta primers and 13 Jbeta primers. The table came from immunoSEQ multiplex PCR; TCRdb's copy has only in-frame clones and leaves some out. Seen here are around 200,000 clones, roughly four fifths observed once, and the top ten hold about 9.4%. The junction had 7 bases not matched to a gene; V was cut back by 5 bases and J by 1 base. Germline V CDR1 and CDR2: MNHEY, SMNVEV (reference sequence). The CDR3 loop spans 15 amino acids.

The TCR comes from a woman between 50 and 59 years old in good health and CMV-seropositive. The rearrangement links TRBV27 to TRBJ1-1, with TRBD1 matching over 7 bases. The sequenced sample consisted of PBMCs. In DNA form, the CDR3 reads TGTGCCAGCAGTGCCCCGGGACAGTCGAACACTGAAGCTTTCTTT. The encoded protein is CASSAPGQSNTEAFF.